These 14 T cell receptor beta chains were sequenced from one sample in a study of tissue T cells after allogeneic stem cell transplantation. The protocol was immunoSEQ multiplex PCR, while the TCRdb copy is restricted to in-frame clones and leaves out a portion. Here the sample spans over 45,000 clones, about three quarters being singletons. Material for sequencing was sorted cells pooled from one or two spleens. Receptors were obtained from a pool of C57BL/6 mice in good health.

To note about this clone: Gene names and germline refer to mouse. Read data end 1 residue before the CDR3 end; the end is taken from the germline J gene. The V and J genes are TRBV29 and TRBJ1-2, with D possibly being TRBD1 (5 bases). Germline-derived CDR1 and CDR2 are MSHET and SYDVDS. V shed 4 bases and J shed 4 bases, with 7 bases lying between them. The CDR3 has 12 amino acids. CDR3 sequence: CASSSGRSDYTF. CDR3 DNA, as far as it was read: TGTGCTAGCAGTTCAGGGCGCTCCGACTACACC.

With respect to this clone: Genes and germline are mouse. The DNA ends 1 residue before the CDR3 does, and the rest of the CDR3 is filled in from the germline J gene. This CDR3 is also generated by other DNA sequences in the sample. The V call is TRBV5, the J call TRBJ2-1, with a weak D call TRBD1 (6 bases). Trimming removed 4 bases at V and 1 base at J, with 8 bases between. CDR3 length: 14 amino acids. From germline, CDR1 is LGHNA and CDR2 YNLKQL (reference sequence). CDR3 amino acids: CASSPQGNYAEQFF. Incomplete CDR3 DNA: TGTGCCAGCAGCCCTCAGGGGAACTATGCTGAGCAGTTC.

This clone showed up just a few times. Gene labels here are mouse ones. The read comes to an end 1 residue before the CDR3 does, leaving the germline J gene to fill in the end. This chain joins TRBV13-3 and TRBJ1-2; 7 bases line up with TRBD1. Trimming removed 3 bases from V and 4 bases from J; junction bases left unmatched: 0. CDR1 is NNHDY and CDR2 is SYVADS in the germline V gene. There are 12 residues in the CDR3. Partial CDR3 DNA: TGTGCCAGCAGTGGACAGGGCTCCGACTACACC. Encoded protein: CASSGQGSDYT. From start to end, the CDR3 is CASSGQGSDYTF.

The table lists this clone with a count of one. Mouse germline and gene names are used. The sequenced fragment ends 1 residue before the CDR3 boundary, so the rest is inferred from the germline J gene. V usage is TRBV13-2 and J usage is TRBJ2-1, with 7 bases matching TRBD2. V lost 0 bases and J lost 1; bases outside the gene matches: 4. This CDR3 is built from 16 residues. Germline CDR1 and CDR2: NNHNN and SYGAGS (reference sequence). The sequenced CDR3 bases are TGTGCCAGCGGTGATGCAGACTGGGAAAACTATGCTGAGCAGTTC. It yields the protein CASGDADWENYAEQF. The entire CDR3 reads CASGDADWENYAEQFF.

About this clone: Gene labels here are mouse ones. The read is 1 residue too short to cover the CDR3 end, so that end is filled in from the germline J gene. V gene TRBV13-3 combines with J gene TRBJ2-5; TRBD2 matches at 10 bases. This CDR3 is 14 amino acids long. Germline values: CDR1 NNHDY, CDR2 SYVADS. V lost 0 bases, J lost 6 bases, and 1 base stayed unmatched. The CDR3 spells CASSDETGGDTQYF. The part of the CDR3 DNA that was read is TGTGCCAGCAGTGATGAGACTGGGGGGGACACCCAGTAC.

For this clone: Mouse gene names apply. CDR3: CGARDSYAEQFF. CDR3 DNA (partial): TGTGGTGCTAGGGACTCCTATGCTGAGCAGTTC. The chain links TRBV20 to TRBJ2-1; no firm D call. Read coverage stops 1 residue before the CDR3 terminus; the germline J gene supplies the remainder. V dropped 0 bases and J dropped 3 bases, with 3 bases sitting between them. Germline CDR1 and CDR2: GFQATS and STVNSAI. The CDR3 is 12 residues long.

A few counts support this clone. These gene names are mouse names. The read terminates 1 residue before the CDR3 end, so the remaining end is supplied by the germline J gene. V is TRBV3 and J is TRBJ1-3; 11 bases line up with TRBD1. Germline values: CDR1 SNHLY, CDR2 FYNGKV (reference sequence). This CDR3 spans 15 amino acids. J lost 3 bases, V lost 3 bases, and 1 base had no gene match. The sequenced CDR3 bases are TGTGCCAGCAGCTTGGACAGGGGGCGTGGAAATACGCTCTAT. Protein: CASSLDRGRGNTLY. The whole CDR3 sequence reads CASSLDRGRGNTLYF.

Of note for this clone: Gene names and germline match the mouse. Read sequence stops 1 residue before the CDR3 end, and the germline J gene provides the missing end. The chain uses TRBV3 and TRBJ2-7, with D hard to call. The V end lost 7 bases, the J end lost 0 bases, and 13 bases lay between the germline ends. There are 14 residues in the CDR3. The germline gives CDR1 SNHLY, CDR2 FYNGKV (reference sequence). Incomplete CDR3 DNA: TGTGCCAGCACCATTAGAGGGAGCTCCTATGAACAGTAC. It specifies CASTIRGSSYEQY. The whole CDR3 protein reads CASTIRGSSYEQYF.

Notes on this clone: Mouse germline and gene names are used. The covered CDR3 bases are TGTGCCAGCAGCTACTGGGAGAGAGGTCAAAACACCTTGTAC. Encoded protein: CASSYWERGQNTLY. The whole CDR3 sequence is CASSYWERGQNTLYF. V is TRBV4 and J is TRBJ2-4; a weak D match, TRBD2 (5 bases). Read coverage stops 1 residue before the CDR3 terminus; the germline J gene supplies the remainder. Germline-derived CDR1 and CDR2 are LGHDT and YNNKQL (reference sequence). Trimming shortened V by 3 bases and J by 1 base, and 11 bases separated the two germline ends. The CDR3 is 15 residues long.

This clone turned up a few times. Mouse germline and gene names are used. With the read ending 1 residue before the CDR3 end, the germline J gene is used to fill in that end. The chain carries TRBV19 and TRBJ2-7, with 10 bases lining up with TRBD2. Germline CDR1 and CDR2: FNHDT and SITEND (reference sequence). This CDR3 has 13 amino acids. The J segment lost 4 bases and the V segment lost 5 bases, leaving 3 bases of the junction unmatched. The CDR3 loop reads CASSPDWGYEQYF. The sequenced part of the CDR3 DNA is TGTGCCAGCAGCCCGGACTGGGGGTATGAACAGTAC.

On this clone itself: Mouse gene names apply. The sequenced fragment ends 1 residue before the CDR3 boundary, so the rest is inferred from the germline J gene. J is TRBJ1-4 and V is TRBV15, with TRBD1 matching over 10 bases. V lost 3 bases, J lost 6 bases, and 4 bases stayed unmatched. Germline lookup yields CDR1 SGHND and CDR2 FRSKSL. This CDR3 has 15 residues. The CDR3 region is CASSFGTGVDERLFF. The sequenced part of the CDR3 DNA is TGTGCCAGCAGTTTCGGGACAGGGGTGGACGAAAGATTATTT.

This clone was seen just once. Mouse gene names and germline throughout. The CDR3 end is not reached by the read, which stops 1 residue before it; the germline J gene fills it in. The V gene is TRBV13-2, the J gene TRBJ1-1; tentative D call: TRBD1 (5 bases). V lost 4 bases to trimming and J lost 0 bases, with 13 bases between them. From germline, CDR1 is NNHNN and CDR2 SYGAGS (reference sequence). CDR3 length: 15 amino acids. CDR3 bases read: TGTGCCAGCGGTTGGGGCCAGAGTGCAAACACAGAAGTCTTC. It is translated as CASGWGQSANTEVF. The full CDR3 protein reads CASGWGQSANTEVFF.

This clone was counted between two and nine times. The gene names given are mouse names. The CDR3 loop is CASSPQGGSNERLFF. CDR3 DNA, as far as it was read: TGTGCCAGCAGCCCACAGGGAGGCTCCAACGAAAGATTATTT. This chain joins TRBV5 and TRBJ1-4; D is possibly TRBD1 (6 bases). The DNA ends 1 residue before the CDR3 does, and the rest of the CDR3 is filled in from the germline J gene. Trimming took off 4 bases at V and 2 bases at J, with 11 bases between the two ends. Germline values: CDR1 LGHNA, CDR2 YNLKQL (reference sequence). The CDR3 loop spans 15 amino acids.

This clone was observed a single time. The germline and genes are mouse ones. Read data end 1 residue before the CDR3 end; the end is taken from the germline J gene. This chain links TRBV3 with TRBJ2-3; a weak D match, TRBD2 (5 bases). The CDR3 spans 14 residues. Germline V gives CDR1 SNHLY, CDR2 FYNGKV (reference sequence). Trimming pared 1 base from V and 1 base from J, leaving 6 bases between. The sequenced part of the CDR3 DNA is TGTGCCAGCAGCTTAGTTGGGGGTGCAGAAACGCTGTAT. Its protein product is CASSLVGGAETLY. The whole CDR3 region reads CASSLVGGAETLYF.